This T cell receptor (beta chain) was captured by sequencing in a study of regulatory T cells in long-lasting Graves disease. This sample's time point: persistent/refractory GD, antithyroid drugs over 5 years with positive TRAb. Extracted PBMC RNA gave rise to the TCR library. Graves' disease diagnoses used American Thyroid Association guidelines. EDTA tubes were used for drawing approximately 9 milliliters of peripheral blood. The length of the CDR3 is 13 residues. Deletions cut 10 bases from V and 4 bases from J, with 16 bases between. CDR1 MNHNS and CDR2 SASEGT come from the germline V gene. Study findings and constraints: More public clonotypes were shared by persistent patients (2,741) than by new patients (approximately 990).

Arm-PCR of CDR3 regions with iRepertoire HTBI primers generated TCR beta libraries. MiXCR was run by TCRdb on the multiplex PCR reads, yielding one entry per CDR3 protein. The sample consists of almost 350,000 distinct CDR3 sequences, about 19% of them appearing once. Many counts were recorded for this clonotype. Its antigen is still unknown. The sequence came from a female donor with Graves disease. This chain joins TRBV6-1 and TRBJ1-2; a possible D gene is TRBD1 (5 bases). The sequenced sample was peripheral blood mononuclear cells (PBMCs), obtained when the disease was refractory, from a patient treated with antithyroid drugs. The chain's CDR3 is CAIQGDPFYGYTF. DNA for the CDR3: TGTGCCATTCAGGGTGACCCCTTCTATGGCTACACCTTC.